Following are 20 T cell receptor beta chains from one sample sequenced in a study of early T cells in non-severe SARS-CoV-2 infection. MiXCR, run by TCRdb on the 5' RACE reads, gives a single entry per CDR3 protein. The data hold under 35,000 distinct CDR3 sequences, with about 4.9% observed a single time. The sequencing input was whole blood. These TCRs come from an adult who was a healthcare worker with PCR-confirmed SARS-CoV-2 infection or an uninfected control (not recorded which).

This clonotype was seen ten or more times. This chain links TRBV20-1 with TRBJ2-1; TRBD2 matches 7 bases. V was clipped by 3 bases and J by 4 bases; unmatched bases: 6. Germline values: CDR1 DFQATT, CDR2 SNEGSKA (reference sequence). The CDR3 is 14 amino acids. DNA of the CDR3: TGCAGTGCTAGTAGGCGGGAGACTTACAATGAGCAGTTCTTC. It is translated as CSASRRETYNEQFF.

This clonotype was counted only a few times. The rearrangement joins TRBV7-2 to TRBJ1-1; a possible D gene is TRBD1 (6 bases). The germline V and J ends were trimmed by 5 bases and 4 bases, with 14 bases remaining between them. From germline, CDR1 is SGHTA and CDR2 FQGNSA. The CDR3 has 14 residues. CDR3 residues: CASSQQGQGTEAFF. As DNA, the CDR3 is TGTGCCAGCAGCCAACAGGGTCAAGGCACTGAAGCTTTCTTT.

This clonotype has at least ten counts. The J gene is TRBJ1-1, the V gene TRBV3-1; the D is unclear. The CDR3 runs 14 residues. V was pared by 7 bases and J by 1 base, with 13 bases between. Germline assignment: CDR1 LGHDT and CDR2 YNNKEL (reference sequence). The CDR3 DNA reads TGTGCCAGCAACCAGCGGGGAGCGAACACTGAAGCTTTCTTT. Translating gives CASNQRGANTEAFF.

This clonotype was recorded many times. The V and J genes are TRBV5-6 and TRBJ2-3; TRBD1 is a possible D gene (8 bases). The length of the CDR3 is 15 residues. V was trimmed by 1 base and J by 5 bases, leaving 14 bases between them. Germline values: CDR1 SGHDT, CDR2 YYEEEE. The CDR3 sequence is CASSLNYRGGDTQYF. The CDR3 DNA follows: TGTGCCAGCAGCTTGAATTACAGGGGGGGAGATACGCAGTATTTT.

The chain is built from TRBV20-1 and TRBJ2-5; the match to TRBD2 covers 9 bases. The junction had 1 base not matched to a gene; V was cut back by 4 bases and J by 1 base. The germline CDR1 and CDR2 sequences are DFQATT and SNEGSKA (reference sequence). This CDR3 is 13 amino acids long. For the CDR3, the DNA is TGCAGTGCTAAGGGACTAGCCCAAGAGACCCAGTACTTC. As protein: CSAKGLAQETQYF.

Many counts were recorded for this clonotype. The chain combines TRBV20-1 with TRBJ2-1, with a possible D match to TRBD2 (6 bases). The germline V gene encodes CDR1 DFQATT and CDR2 SNEGSKA (reference sequence). This CDR3 spans 13 amino acids. The V end was cut by 6 bases, the J end by 4 bases, with 13 bases between. The CDR3 region has the DNA TGCAGTGCCCCCCGGGCGGGGTACAATGAGCAGTTCTTC. Its protein is CSAPRAGYNEQFF.

The table lists this clonotype with a few counts. This sequence joins TRBV6-5 and TRBJ2-7; 9 bases map to TRBD1. Unmatched junction bases numbered 9, after V lost 7 bases and J lost 5 bases. The V gene's germline CDR1 is MNHEY and CDR2 SVGAGI. The CDR3 has 14 amino acids. The CDR3 nucleotides are TGTGCCAGCAAGATTACAGGGGGCGGGGACGAGCAGTACTTC. Its protein product is CASKITGGGDEQYF.

In its sample, this clonotype was seen a few times. V is TRBV6-6 and J is TRBJ1-3; D is undetermined. Germline CDR1 MNHNY, CDR2 SVGAGI (reference sequence). V lost 2 bases and J 4 bases, leaving 9 bases between the germline ends. This CDR3 is built from 14 residues. CDR3 DNA: TGTGCCAGCAGTTACGATTCCCGAGGAAACACCATATATTTT. Its protein product is CASSYDSRGNTIYF.

V usage is TRBV7-9 and J usage is TRBJ2-7; maybe TRBD1 (6 bases). Per the germline V gene, CDR1 is SEHNR and CDR2 is FQNEAQ (reference sequence). The CDR3 is made up of 15 amino acids. V lost 6 bases and J 0 bases, leaving 15 bases between the germline ends. The CDR3 spells CASSSQGPHSYEQYF. The CDR3 DNA sequence: TGTGCCAGCAGTTCACAGGGTCCGCACTCCTACGAGCAGTACTTC. Full variable domain (rest looked up from reference TRBV7-9 and TRBJ2-7): DTGVSQNPRHKITKRGQNVTFRCDPISEHNRLYWYRQTLGQGPEFLTYFQNEAQLEKSRLLSDRFSAERPKGSFSTLEIQRTEQGDSAMYLCASSSQGPHSYEQYFGPGTRLTVT.

This clonotype was found a few times. The chain employs TRBV5-1 and TRBJ2-6; D not certain. The germline V gene encodes CDR1 SGHRS and CDR2 YFSETQ. The CDR3 is 15 residues long. V was trimmed by 4 bases and J by 2 bases, leaving 10 bases between them. In DNA form, the CDR3 reads TGCGCCAGCAGCCTCGAGATAGCTGGGGCCAACGTCCTGACTTTC. It yields the protein CASSLEIAGANVLTF.

With respect to this clonotype: One junction end does not reproduce the germline sequence, and a read error may be involved. This chain joins TRBV7-7 and TRBJ2-2; unclear D gene. The CDR3 sequence is 17 residues long. Per the germline V gene, CDR1 is SSHAT and CDR2 is FNYEAQ (reference sequence). The CDR3 DNA follows: TGTGCTAGCAGCTCATCACCGGACCGGGCGAACACCGGGGAGCTGTTTTTT. Translating it yields CASSSSPDRANTGELFF.

The genes are TRBV29-1 and TRBJ1-1; possible D gene TRBD1, 5 bases. Germline V gives CDR1 SQVTM, CDR2 ANQGSEA. Between the trimmed V and J ends, which lost 6 bases and 5 bases, there was a span of 16 bases. This CDR3 has 13 residues. The DNA of the CDR3 is TGCAGCGTGGCGGGCAGGGTCAAAACTGAAGCTTTCTTT. Protein product: CSVAGRVKTEAFF. Full variable domain (remainder filled in from reference TRBV29-1 and TRBJ1-1): SAVISQKPSRDICQRGTSLTIQCQVDSQVTMMFWYRQQPGQSLTLIATANQGSEATYESGFVIDKFPISRPNLTFSTLTVSNMSPEDSSIYLCSVAGRVKTEAFFGQGTRLTVV.

In this sample, this clonotype turned up a few times. This chain uses TRBV7-3 with TRBJ1-3, with D unresolved. V was pared by 0 bases and J by 11 bases, with 11 bases between. The CDR3 is 13 amino acids. Germline loops: CDR1 SGHTA, CDR2 FQGTGA. Here the CDR3 DNA reads TGTGCCAGCAGCTTAACACCTACCAGCTCCATATATTTT. Translation: CASSLTPTSSIYF. Looking up the rest from reference TRBV7-3 and TRBJ1-3 gives the full variable domain: GAGVSQTPSNKVTEKGKYVELRCDPISGHTALYWYRQSLGQGPEFLIYFQGTGAADDSGLPNDRFFAVRPEGSVSTLKIQRTERGDSAVYLCASSLTPTSSIYFGEGSWLTVV.

This clonotype has more than one count but fewer than ten. The chain uses TRBV11-3 and TRBJ2-2; D may be TRBD2 (6 bases). V shed 4 bases and J shed 6 bases, with 6 bases lying between them. The germline V gene encodes CDR1 SGHNT and CDR2 YENEEA. CDR3 length: 12 residues. The CDR3 DNA follows: TGTGCCAGCAGCTCGGGGGCCGGGGAGCTGTTTTTT. As protein: CASSSGAGELFF.

The table lists this clonotype with many counts. The chain has TRBV7-9 and TRBJ2-1; 13 bases are shared with TRBD2. V lost 5 bases, J lost 8 bases, and 6 bases stayed unmatched. Germline CDR1 reads SEHNR; CDR2 reads FQNEAQ (reference sequence). The CDR3 is made up of 15 amino acids. In DNA, the CDR3 is TGTGCCAGCAGCCTACTAGCGGGGGGGCGCGATGAGCAGTTCTTC. The encoded protein is CASSLLAGGRDEQFF. The full variable domain, rest sourced from reference TRBV7-9 and TRBJ2-1, is DTGVSQNPRHKITKRGQNVTFRCDPISEHNRLYWYRQTLGQGPEFLTYFQNEAQLEKSRLLSDRFSAERPKGSFSTLEIQRTEQGDSAMYLCASSLLAGGRDEQFFGPGTRLTVL.

In this sample, this clonotype turned up many times. The chain employs TRBV20-1 and TRBJ2-1, with a possible D match to TRBD2 (5 bases). This CDR3 has 14 amino acids. Between the trimmed V and J ends, which lost 0 bases and 9 bases, there was a span of 15 bases. Germline lookup yields CDR1 DFQATT and CDR2 SNEGSKA (reference sequence). The CDR3 region is CSARDSAALGEQFF. CDR3 nucleotide sequence: TGCAGTGCTAGAGATTCGGCGGCACTAGGTGAGCAGTTCTTC.

This clonotype occurred many times. V gene TRBV6-5 combines with J gene TRBJ2-1; 7 nucleotides match TRBD1. The CDR3 is 15 amino acids. CDR1 is MNHEY and CDR2 is SVGAGI in the germline V gene. Trimming took 2 bases from V and 4 from J; bases not matched to a gene: 5. CDR3 coding DNA: TGTGCCAGCAGTTACGGGAGACAGGGATACAATGAGCAGTTCTTC. This sequence encodes CASSYGRQGYNEQFF.

The chain combines TRBV5-8 with TRBJ2-3; D call uncertain. V dropped 6 bases and J dropped 2 bases, with 19 bases sitting between them. Per the germline V gene, CDR1 is SGHTS and CDR2 is YDEGEE. The CDR3 has 16 residues. CDR3 in DNA: TGTGCCAGCATAAAGAGCGAAGGTTGGCCCACAGATACGCAGTATTTT. Its protein is CASIKSEGWPTDTQYF. Full variable domain (rest looked up from reference TRBV5-8 and TRBJ2-3): EAGVTQSPTHLIKTRGQQATLRCSPISGHTSVYWYQQALGLGLQFLLWYDEGEERNRGNFPPRFSGRQFPNYSSELNVNALELEDSALYLCASIKSEGWPTDTQYFGPGTRLTVL.

The J gene is TRBJ2-3, the V gene TRBV7-8; maybe TRBD1 (6 bases). The germline CDR1 and CDR2 sequences are SGHVS and FQNEAQ. The CDR3 extends over 14 amino acids. Trimming stripped 4 bases from V and 0 bases from J, with 8 bases between. The CDR3 loop is CASSSGQSTDTQYF. CDR3 bases: TGTGCCAGCAGCTCAGGACAGAGCACAGATACGCAGTATTTT.

This clonotype is termed medium-sized (0.01 to 0.1%). The V and J genes are TRBV6-2 or TRBV6-3 and TRBJ2-7, with a tentative D call TRBD2 (5 bases). The CDR3 is 13 amino acids. Trimming shortened V by 7 bases and J by 6 bases, and 16 bases separated the two germline ends. Germline lookup yields CDR1 MNHEY and CDR2 SVGEGT. As DNA, the CDR3 is TGTGCCAGCATATCTACCATAGCGCGCGAGCAGTACTTC. It encodes CASISTIAREQYF.